This TCR beta chain stems from a study of cytomegalovirus exposure and HLA in healthy donors. Study at large: Counted in an early data release were about 86 million unique TCRs from HLA-typed donors.

It was with 60 Vbeta and 13 Jbeta primers that the PCR ran. Data came from immunoSEQ multiplex PCR; TCRdb stores just in-frame clones and leaves some out. The data contain some 150,000 clones, more than 60% of them singletons. Findings and caveats of the study: It was in a later analysis that TCR association rates were seen to vary by HLA locus, highest for DRB1 and lowest for HLA-C. It was shown in a later analysis that HLA-associated TCR beta chains were more clonally expanded than other, equally common chains. It was 164 TCR beta chains that were listed as cytomegalovirus-associated.

The CDR3 sequence is 14 residues long. Germline V CDR1 and CDR2: KGHSH, LQKENI. The V and J ends lost 3 bases and 4 bases respectively, with 12 bases between them. Comment on this clone: What it binds is not known.

The TCR originated in a man aged 40-55 years in good health and CMV-seronegative. Sequenced: PBMCs. The V and J genes are TRBV18 and TRBJ1-1; weak D call: TRBD1 (6 bases). CDR3 nucleotide sequence: TGTGCCAGCTCACCTATATCACAGGGCACTGAAGCTTTCTTT. It encodes CASSPISQGTEAFF.